The 4 T cell receptor beta chains given below trace back to one sample, sequenced in a study of shared clonotypes between healthy human individuals. TCRdb's copy holds only in-frame clones and misses some; the assay was immunoSEQ multiplex PCR. The table lists 2 million to 2.5 million clones, 92% of them singletons, with 0.37% in the top ten. Sequenced sample: naive CD4+ T cells from PBMCs. Subset reported: CD45RA+ positively selected. These receptors all come from a man between 18 and 29 years old in good health. Some clones in this sample may be carry-over from other donors' samples.

The gene calls are TRBV6-5 and TRBJ1-5; D is uncertain. V was shortened by 4 bases and J by 3 bases, with 7 bases between the two germline ends. CDR3 length: 13 amino acids. From germline, CDR1 is MNHEY and CDR2 SVGAGI. The CDR3 protein is CASSLQYNQPQHF. CDR3 nucleotide sequence: TGTGCCAGCAGTTTACAGTACAATCAGCCCCAGCATTTT.

This chain connects TRBV28 to TRBJ2-5; 11 nucleotides align to TRBD1. The V gene's germline CDR1 is MDHEN and CDR2 SYDVKM. V lost 5 bases, J lost 2 bases, and 13 bases stayed unmatched. The CDR3 runs 18 residues. The CDR3, as DNA: TGTGCCAGCAGTAAGGACAGGGGGCGCCCCCCTCAACAAGAGACCCAGTACTTC. Its translation: CASSKDRGRPPQQETQYF.

This clone was seen a single time. The chain joins TRBV28 to TRBJ1-2; the D is unclear. Germline-derived CDR1 and CDR2 are MDHEN and SYDVKM. This CDR3 has 15 residues. Trimming pared 5 bases from V and 6 bases from J, leaving 19 bases between. The CDR3 DNA is TGTGCCAGCAGTACGTCACCGGGAAATCCCCATGGCTACACCTTC. It translates to CASSTSPGNPHGYTF.

This clone was recorded a few times. The chain uses TRBV2 and TRBJ1-5; D is perhaps TRBD1 (5 bases). Per the germline V gene, CDR1 is SNHLY and CDR2 is FYNNEI. Trimming left V 6 bases short and J 2 bases short, with 14 bases between. The CDR3 consists of 15 residues. CDR3 amino acids: CASRVGPWGNQPQHF. Here the CDR3 DNA reads TGTGCCAGCAGGGTGGGACCCTGGGGCAATCAGCCCCAGCATTTT.